This T cell receptor beta chain was captured by sequencing in a study of cytomegalovirus exposure and HLA in healthy donors. Study observations and caveats: Subsequent analysis revealed that first-cohort TCR clusters tended to co-occur in the 120 or so validation repertoires. The authors listed about 170 TCR beta chains as cytomegalovirus-associated. Testing in vitro showed three CMV-associated chains specific for CMV antigens.

Trimming took 3 bases from V and 6 from J; bases not matched to a gene: 5. The CDR3 covers 14 residues. Per the germline V gene, CDR1 is SGHRS and CDR2 is YFSETQ. Separation from the approximately 660-subject first cohort characterized the roughly 120-subject validation cohort, to which the donors belonged. A single count supports this clone. The antigen is unknown. The method was immunoSEQ multiplex PCR; TCRdb's version includes in-frame clones alone and lacks a portion of them. The sample includes some 250,000 clones, approximately 84% of them seen just once. This clonotype was obtained from a woman aged 25 to 39 in good health and CMV-seropositive. The specimen sequenced was PBMCs. This chain uses TRBV5-1 with TRBJ1-1, with 10 nucleotides matching TRBD1. The CDR3 is CASSYGTGVPEAFF. Here the CDR3 DNA reads TGCGCCAGCAGCTACGGGACAGGGGTCCCTGAAGCTTTCTTT.